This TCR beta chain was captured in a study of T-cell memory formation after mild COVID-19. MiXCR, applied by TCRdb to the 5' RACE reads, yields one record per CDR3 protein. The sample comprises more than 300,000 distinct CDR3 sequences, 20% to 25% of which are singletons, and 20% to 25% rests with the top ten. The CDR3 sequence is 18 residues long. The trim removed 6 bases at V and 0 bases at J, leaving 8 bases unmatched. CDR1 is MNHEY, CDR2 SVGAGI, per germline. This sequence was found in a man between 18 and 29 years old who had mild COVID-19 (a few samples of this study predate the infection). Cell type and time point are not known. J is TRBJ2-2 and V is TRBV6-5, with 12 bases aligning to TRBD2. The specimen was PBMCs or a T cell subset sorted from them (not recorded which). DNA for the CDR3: TGTGCCAGCAGGCAACTAGCGGGGGGAAACGCGAACACCGGGGAGCTGTTTTTT. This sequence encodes CASRQLAGGNANTGELFF.